This TCR beta chain was captured by sequencing in a study of radiotherapy plus CTLA-4 blockade in lung cancer (dated by TCRdb to the late 2010s). Background for the entire study: Objective responses occurred in approximately 19% of enrolled patients, and around 30% achieved disease control. Overall results and qualifications from the work: After treatment with radiotherapy and ipilimumab, TCR clones that originated in tumors expanded in peripheral blood. Increased serum interferon-beta after radiation, together with early dynamic changes in blood T cell clones, were reported to be the strongest predictors of response.

Libraries were made using the immunoSEQ multiplex PCR assay. Entries here come from immuneACCESS through TCRdb and include only in-frame sequences with V and J called. Some clones fail to appear in such tables; in the studies checked, an unresolved V gene covers under half of the shortfall, and the cause of the remainder is unknown. The sample contains about 51,000 clones, 65% to 80% of them found a single time. 2% to 3% of the sample comes from the top ten. Focal radiation therapy combined with CTLA-4 blockade (ipilimumab) was tested in patients with chemo-refractory metastatic non-small-cell lung cancer. V is cut by 3 bases and J by 2 bases, and the space between the germline ends is 7 bases. From the cysteine up to the phenylalanine, the CDR3 has a length of 14 residues. Only the CDR3 part of the read is kept: 42 bases, read in frame from the first base. The germline V gene (reference sequence) gives CDR1 as SEHNR and CDR2 as FQNEAQ.

To note about this clone: Its antigen remains unidentified. Base qualities are not recorded, but no much larger clone differs from it by a single base.

The specimen was peripheral blood, collected from a patient treated with radiotherapy plus ipilimumab. The chain couples TRBV7-9 to TRBJ1-4; the D gene remains uncertain. The receptor comes from a human donor with non-small cell lung cancer whose response to radiotherapy plus ipilimumab could not be evaluated. The DNA sequence follows: TGTGCCAGCAGCTTGCGGGTGACTAATGAAAAACTGTTTTTT. Its product reads: CASSLRVTNEKLFF.